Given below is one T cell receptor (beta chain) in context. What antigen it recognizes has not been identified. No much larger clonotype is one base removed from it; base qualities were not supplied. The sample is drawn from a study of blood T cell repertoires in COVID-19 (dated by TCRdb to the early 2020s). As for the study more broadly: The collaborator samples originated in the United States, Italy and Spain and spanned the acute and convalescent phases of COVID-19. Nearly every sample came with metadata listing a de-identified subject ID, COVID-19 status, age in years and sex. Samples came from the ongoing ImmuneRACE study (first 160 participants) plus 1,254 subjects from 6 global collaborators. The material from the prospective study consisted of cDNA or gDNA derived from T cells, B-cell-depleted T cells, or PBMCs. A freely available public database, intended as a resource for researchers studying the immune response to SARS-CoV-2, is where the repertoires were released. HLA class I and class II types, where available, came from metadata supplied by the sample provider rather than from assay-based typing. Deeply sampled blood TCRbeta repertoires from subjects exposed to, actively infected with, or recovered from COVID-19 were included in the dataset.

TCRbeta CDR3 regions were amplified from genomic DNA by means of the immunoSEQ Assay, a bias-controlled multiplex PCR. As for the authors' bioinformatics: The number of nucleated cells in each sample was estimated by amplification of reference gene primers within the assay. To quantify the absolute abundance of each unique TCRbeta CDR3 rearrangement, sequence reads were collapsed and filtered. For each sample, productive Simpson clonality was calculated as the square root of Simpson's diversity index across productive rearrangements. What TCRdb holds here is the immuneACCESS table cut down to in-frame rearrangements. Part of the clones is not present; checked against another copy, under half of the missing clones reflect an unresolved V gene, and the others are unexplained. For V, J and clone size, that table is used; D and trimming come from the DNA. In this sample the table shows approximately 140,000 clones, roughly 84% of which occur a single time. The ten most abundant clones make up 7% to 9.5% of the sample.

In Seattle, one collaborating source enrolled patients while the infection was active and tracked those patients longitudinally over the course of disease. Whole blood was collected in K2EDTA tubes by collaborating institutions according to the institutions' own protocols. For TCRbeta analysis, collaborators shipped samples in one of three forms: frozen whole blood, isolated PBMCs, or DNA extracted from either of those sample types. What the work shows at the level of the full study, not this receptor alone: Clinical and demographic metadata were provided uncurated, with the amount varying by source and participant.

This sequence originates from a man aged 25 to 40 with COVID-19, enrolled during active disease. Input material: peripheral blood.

The CDR3 reads CARSPSSDQQFF. DNA sequence: TGTGCCAGAAGCCCCTCTAGCGACCAACAGTTCTTC. The sequence is built from TRBV5-3 and TRBJ2-1; the D gene is perhaps TRBD2, from 6 matching bases. TRBV5-3 is flagged as an ORF with uncertain function. Deletion took 4 bases off V and 13 bases off J, with a span of 15 bases between the germline ends. Inclusive of the bounding cysteine and phenylalanine, the CDR3 is 12 residues long. Solely the CDR3 DNA is kept, with 36 bases framed from the first base.